The 25 T cell receptor beta chains below all came from one sample that was sequenced in a study of blood T cell repertoires in COVID-19. Sequencing used immunoSEQ multiplex PCR; TCRdb keeps in-frame clones, though not all of them. The profile covers approximately 200,000 clones, with approximately 75% appearing a single time and nearly 9.5% taken by the ten largest. The sample taken for sequencing was PBMCs or T cells enriched from blood (not recorded which). The receptors derive from a man between 35 and 55 years old who had recovered from COVID-19.

V is TRBV11-2 and J is TRBJ1-2, with TRBD1 matching over 9 bases. Trimming removed 9 bases from V and 4 bases from J; junction bases left unmatched: 18. The CDR3 contains 17 residues. CDR1 and CDR2 from the germline V gene are SGHAT and FQNNGV. In nucleotides, the CDR3 is TGTGCCAGTAGGACAGAACCTGGGCAGGGACAGGGCTATGGCTACACCTTC. It is translated as CASRTEPGQGQGYGYTF.

The chain employs TRBV24-1 and TRBJ2-2, with 7 bases matching TRBD1. The CDR3 totals 13 residues. Trimming at V came to 5 bases and at J to 11 bases, leaving 7 bases not matched to a gene. Germline lookup yields CDR1 KGHDR and CDR2 SFDVKD. The CDR3 sequence is CATSARGYGELFF. CDR3 nucleotide sequence: TGTGCCACCAGTGCCAGGGGGTATGGAGAGCTGTTTTTT.

The V call is TRBV12-3 or TRBV12-4, the J call TRBJ1-1; 11 nucleotides align to TRBD1. V shed 5 bases, J shed 9 bases, and the junction held 5 bases outside the gene matches. This CDR3 has 13 amino acids. The CDR3 here is CASSRTGGEKAFF. CDR3 DNA: TGTGCCAGCAGTCGGACAGGGGGCGAGAAAGCTTTCTTT.

The chain couples TRBV3-1 (or the pseudogene TRBV3-2) to TRBJ2-1; 8 bases align to TRBD1. This CDR3 is 16 amino acids long. The junction had 7 bases not matched to a gene; V was cut back by 6 bases and J by 0 bases. Germline V gene data show CDR1 as LGHDT and CDR2 as YNNKEL (reference sequence). The CDR3 sequence: CASSTDRGSSYNEQFF. The CDR3 nucleotides are TGTGCCAGCAGTACCGACAGGGGCAGCTCCTACAATGAGCAGTTCTTC.

V and J are TRBV5-1 and TRBJ2-7; tentative D call: TRBD1 (6 bases). The CDR3 totals 13 residues. V was clipped by 5 bases and J by 2 bases, with 11 bases between them. Germline V gene lookup returns CDR1 SGHRS and CDR2 YFSETQ. The CDR3 sequence is CASSGDNPYEQYF. The CDR3 coding sequence is TGCGCCAGCAGTGGGGACAACCCCTACGAGCAGTACTTC.

The chain combines TRBV5-6 with TRBJ2-7; 7 positions agree with TRBD2. The length of the CDR3 is 14 residues. With V trimmed by 4 bases and J by 6 bases, 10 bases remained unmatched. The germline V gene has CDR1 SGHDT and CDR2 YYEEEE. The CDR3 DNA is TGTGCCAGCAGCCCCATAGCGGGTACGGGCGAGCAGTACTTC. The encoded protein is CASSPIAGTGEQYF.

This chain joins TRBV2 and TRBJ2-3; TRBD1 matches at 9 bases. Germline CDR1 SNHLY, CDR2 FYNNEI. Trimming cost V 6 bases and J 6 bases; bases outside gene matches: 13. The CDR3 totals 16 residues. The CDR3 DNA follows: TGTGCCAGCAGCGACCCTCGGGGACAGGGAAGGGATACGCAGTATTTT. It is translated as CASSDPRGQGRDTQYF.

The V and J genes are TRBV9 and TRBJ1-4, with TRBD1 as a possible D gene (5 bases). The germline CDR1 and CDR2 sequences are SGDLS and YYNGEE. V was cut by 0 bases and J by 12 bases, with 15 bases left in between. The CDR3 covers 14 residues. DNA of the CDR3: TGTGCCAGCAGCGTAGACACAGGCCTACGCGAACTGTTTTTT. Translated, it gives CASSVDTGLRELFF.

The chain joins TRBV11-2 to TRBJ2-7; the match to TRBD1 covers 11 bases. This CDR3 is built from 15 residues. V shed 5 bases and J 5 bases; nucleotides not matched to a gene: 8. Germline V gene sequence: CDR1 SGHAT, CDR2 FQNNGV. CDR3 residues: CASSPWTGGGDEQYF. The CDR3 DNA reads TGTGCCAGCAGCCCCTGGACAGGGGGCGGCGACGAGCAGTACTTC. Variable domain in full (rest from reference TRBV11-2 and TRBJ2-7): EAGVAQSPRYKIIEKRQSVAFWCNPISGHATLYWYQQILGQGPKLLIQFQNNGVVDDSQLPKDRFSAERLKGVDSTLKIQPAKLEDSAVYLCASSPWTGGGDEQYFGPGTRLTVT.

The V and J genes are TRBV4-2 and TRBJ2-7; D uncertain. Germline-derived CDR1 and CDR2 are LGHNA and YNFKEQ. This CDR3 contains 12 residues. Trimming pared 0 bases from V and 6 bases from J, leaving 6 bases between. CDR3 nucleotide sequence: TGTGCCAGCAGCCAAGATATGCGCGAGCAGTACTTC. Its protein is CASSQDMREQYF.

The rearrangement joins TRBV10-1 to TRBJ1-1; TRBD1 is a possible D gene (6 bases). There are 14 residues in the CDR3. Germline CDR1 is WNHNN and CDR2 is SYGVQD (reference sequence). Trimming shortened V by 4 bases and J by 4 bases, and 13 bases separated the two germline ends. As DNA, the CDR3 is TGCGCCAGCAGTGCTGAACAGGGAATCACTGAAGCTTTCTTT. Translating gives CASSAEQGITEAFF.

The V and J genes are TRBV7-3 and TRBJ2-1; the match to TRBD2 covers 11 bases. Trimming took 5 bases from V and 3 from J; bases not matched to a gene: 9. Germline V gene lookup returns CDR1 SGHTA and CDR2 FQGTGA. There are 17 residues in the CDR3. The CDR3 loop reads CASSLNSGRAGYNEQFF. The CDR3 nucleotides are TGTGCCAGCAGCCTCAATAGCGGGAGGGCTGGCTACAATGAGCAGTTCTTC.

The rearrangement links TRBV4-1 to TRBJ2-1, with 9 positions matching TRBD2. CDR1 is MGHRA and CDR2 is YSYEKL in the germline V gene. J gave up 0 bases and V 3 bases, and 12 bases lay outside the gene matches. The CDR3 extends over 19 amino acids. CDR3 region: CASSHFSSGVISSYNEQFF. DNA of the CDR3: TGCGCCAGCAGCCACTTTTCTAGCGGGGTGATCTCCTCCTACAATGAGCAGTTCTTC.

The chain employs TRBV27 and TRBJ2-6; TRBD1 is a possible D gene (5 bases). The germline V gene encodes CDR1 MNHEY and CDR2 SMNVEV (reference sequence). CDR3 length: 16 residues. V was trimmed by 8 bases and J by 2 bases, leaving 16 bases between them. The CDR3 reads CASRQFATPGANVLTF. The CDR3 nucleotides read TGTGCCAGCCGACAGTTCGCAACCCCTGGGGCCAACGTCCTGACTTTC. Using reference TRBV27 and TRBJ2-6 for the parts outside the CDR3, the full variable domain is EAQVTQNPRYLITVTGKKLTVTCSQNMNHEYMSWYRQDPGLGLRQIYYSMNVEVTDKGDVPEGYKVSRKEKRNFPLILESPSPNQTSLYFCASRQFATPGANVLTFGAGSRLTVL.

Ten or more counts support this clone. The J gene is TRBJ1-1, the V gene TRBV7-3, with D maybe TRBD1 (5 bases). Trimming pared 5 bases from V and 5 bases from J, leaving 24 bases between. There are 17 residues in the CDR3. Germline CDR1 reads SGHTA; CDR2 reads FQGTGA. The CDR3 region has the DNA TGTGCCAGCAGCCCCGGGGGGGGAATGGGTTTGAGGACTGAAGCTTTCTTT. This encodes CASSPGGGMGLRTEAFF.

This clone was detected only once. The V call is TRBV5-1, the J call TRBJ1-3; possibly TRBD1 for D (6 bases). The CDR3 is 11 residues long. Trimming removed 4 bases from V and 9 bases from J, with 8 bases in between. Per the germline V gene, CDR1 is SGHRS and CDR2 is YFSETQ. The CDR3 coding sequence is TGCGCCAGCAGCGAAGGGGGCACCATATATTTT. Amino acids: CASSEGGTIYF.

This chain uses TRBV19 with TRBJ1-3; D is unclear. Per the germline V gene, CDR1 is LNHDA and CDR2 is SQIVND (reference sequence). V gave up 3 bases and J gave up 4 bases, with 13 bases separating them. This CDR3 is 15 amino acids long. The DNA for the CDR3 is TGTGCCAGTAGTATCGGCAGGTCACAAGGAAACACCATATATTTT. Amino acid sequence: CASSIGRSQGNTIYF.

V gene TRBV11-3 combines with J gene TRBJ2-2, with a possible D match to TRBD2 (6 bases). Trimming stripped 5 bases from V and 5 bases from J, with 12 bases between. CDR3 length: 14 amino acids. CDR1 and CDR2 from the germline V gene are SGHNT and YENEEA. CDR3 in amino acids: CASSQGRGTGELFF. In DNA, the CDR3 is TGTGCCAGCAGCCAGGGACGGGGGACCGGGGAGCTGTTTTTT.

Only one count was recorded for this clone. The chain links TRBV6-1 to TRBJ1-2; no firm D call. The V end lost 0 bases, the J end lost 2 bases, and 7 bases lay between the germline ends. This CDR3 comprises 14 residues. Germline CDR1 is MNHNS and CDR2 is SASEGT. CDR3 sequence: CASSEAGGNYGYTF. CDR3 in DNA: TGTGCCAGCAGTGAAGCGGGAGGCAACTATGGCTACACCTTC.

The chain joins TRBV18 to TRBJ2-7; 9 positions agree with TRBD1. Germline V gene lookup returns CDR1 KGHSH and CDR2 LQKENI. V shed 1 base and J 3 bases; nucleotides not matched to a gene: 1. This CDR3 spans 14 amino acids. The chain's CDR3 is CASSPLGQGYEQYF. The CDR3 DNA is TGTGCCAGCTCACCACTGGGACAGGGCTACGAGCAGTACTTC.

The genes are TRBV7-9 and TRBJ1-1; 8 bases line up with TRBD1. CDR1 and CDR2 (germline): SEHNR, FQNEAQ (reference sequence). The junction had 7 bases not matched to a gene; V was cut back by 5 bases and J by 2 bases. The CDR3 runs to 15 residues. CDR3 coding DNA: TGTGCCAGCAGCATCCAACAGGGGGGAAACACTGAAGCTTTCTTT. This translates into CASSIQQGGNTEAFF.

This clone has a handful of counts. This CDR3 is also generated by other DNA sequences in the sample. The V gene is TRBV4-1, the J gene TRBJ2-7; tentative D call: TRBD2 (6 bases). This CDR3 contains 13 residues. The V gene's germline CDR1 is MGHRA and CDR2 YSYEKL. The V end lost 0 bases, the J end lost 4 bases, and 7 bases lay between the germline ends. The CDR3 region has the DNA TGCGCCAGCAGCCAAGATGCGGGGTACGAGCAGTACTTC. Translating it yields CASSQDAGYEQYF.

The chain recombines TRBV2 with TRBJ2-2; D is uncertain. Germline assignment: CDR1 SNHLY and CDR2 FYNNEI. The CDR3 spans 15 residues. V lost 2 bases and J 4 bases, leaving 11 bases between the germline ends. The chain's CDR3 is CASSEIEPGTGELFF. The CDR3, as DNA: TGTGCCAGCAGTGAAATCGAGCCCGGCACCGGGGAGCTGTTTTTT.

V gene TRBV7-2 combines with J gene TRBJ2-1; D perhaps matches TRBD2 (5 bases). The V gene lost 5 bases and the J gene lost 3 bases, with 11 bases spanning the gap. CDR1 and CDR2 from the germline V gene are SGHTA and FQGNSA. This CDR3 region has 14 residues. CDR3 sequence reads: CASSAYGDYNEQFF. The DNA for the CDR3 is TGTGCCAGCAGCGCCTACGGGGACTACAATGAGCAGTTCTTC.

This clone came up a few times. J is TRBJ1-6 and V is TRBV30; maybe TRBD1 (6 bases). Per the germline V gene, CDR1 is GTSNPN and CDR2 is SVGIG (reference sequence). The length of the CDR3 is 13 residues. V was pared by 5 bases and J by 4 bases, with 9 bases between. CDR3: CAWAQGYNSPLHF. The CDR3 bases are TGTGCCTGGGCCCAGGGGTATAATTCACCCCTCCACTTT.